A single T cell receptor (beta chain) is shown here with its context. Antigen: not known. The table came from immunoSEQ multiplex PCR; TCRdb's copy has only in-frame clones and leaves some out. The sample lists 65,000 to 90,000 clones, roughly 73% occurring once. This sample was taken from a study of vaccination effects on CD4 cells after COVID-19. Study in general: Two million PBMC per well were cultured with approximately 10 IU/ml IL-2 and 8 to 10 ug/ml peptides.

The germline gives CDR1 SGHVS, CDR2 FQNEAQ. The CDR3 is made up of 15 amino acids. V was clipped by 2 bases and J by 8 bases, with 13 bases between them. Researchers isolated CD4+ T cells once approximately ten days of culture had elapsed. Two-dose vaccination with either BNT162b2 or mRNA-1273 was given to the participants. This TCR was sampled from a human donor who received a COVID-19 vaccine. This specimen consisted of CD4+ T cells from PBMCs cultured without peptide, obtained after COVID-19 vaccination. V is TRBV7-8 and J is TRBJ1-6; no reliable D call. CDR3 protein: CASSLYQAPDSPLHF. The CDR3 DNA reads TGTGCCAGCAGCTTATATCAGGCCCCTGATTCACCCCTCCACTTT.